This T cell receptor beta chain was profiled in a study of cytomegalovirus exposure and HLA in healthy donors. Across the study: The study placed around 85% of its approximately 380 genotyped donors in the Caucasian-associated ancestry cluster. The study's findings and limits: TCR beta chain V- and J-gene trimming was linked, in a later analysis, to a missense variant in DCLRE1C. Cytomegalovirus status was reportedly diagnosed by the classifier with high specificity and sensitivity.

Germline lookup yields CDR1 LGHNA and CDR2 YNFKEQ. The CDR3 spans 16 residues. V shed 0 bases and J 4 bases; nucleotides not matched to a gene: 3. The PCR made use of 60 Vbeta and 13 Jbeta primers. TCRdb's copy holds only in-frame clones and misses some; the assay was immunoSEQ multiplex PCR. This repertoire includes around 48,000 clones. Comment on this clone: Its specificity is not known.

Source material: PBMCs. The sequence derives from a female donor in good health and CMV-seronegative. This chain joins TRBV4-2 and TRBJ1-5, with TRBD1 matching 10 bases. The CDR3 nucleotides read TGTGCCAGCAGCCAAGACCGGGACAGGGGAAATCAGCCCCAGCATTTT. This encodes CASSQDRDRGNQPQHF.